The present entry profiles one T cell receptor beta chain with its context. There are many counts of this clonotype. Its antigen is still unknown. Base qualities were left out, and no much larger clone turns up one base away. The data were obtained in a study of neurological immune-mediated disorders (dated by TCRdb to between 2018 and 2021). Describing the broader study: Among the approximately 35 multiple sclerosis patients, relapsing-remitting MS accounted for approximately 31 and secondary progressive MS accounted for 3. Peripheral blood TCR-beta repertoires from patients with HTLV-I-associated myelopathy (HAM/TSP), patients with multiple sclerosis, and healthy controls were compared in the study using UMI-based sequencing. The approximately 100 TCR-beta libraries included longitudinal samples, technical triplicates and paired sorted CD4+ and CD8+ T-cell subsets alongside PBMC samples. The cohort included approximately 68 subjects: about 14 with HAM/TSP, around 34 with multiple sclerosis, and around 20 healthy controls. Results the study describes overall, beyond this receptor: Phylogenetic analysis grouped repertoires from 18 of 34 MS patients into a cluster of related CDR3 sequences, suggesting a possible repertoire-level signature. Across subjects, expanded clones never shared an identical CDR3 amino acid sequence, which suggests that the TCR-beta repertoires in every group were private. TCR clonal expansion was highest in HAM/TSP patients and lowest in MS patients, with MS patients falling below even healthy controls. No association of the MS cluster with clinical or MRI features was observed, and the need for larger cohorts was stated by the authors.

To synthesize cDNA, template-switch 5'RACE was performed with a primer carrying a 10-nucleotide random unique molecular identifier so that each TCR transcript was tagged. Every sequencing run yielded over 160 million TCR-beta sequences covering 15-18 subjects. The RNeasy kit was used to extract total RNA. TCR-beta VDJ regions were amplified with primers for the TCR constant region and the 5'RACE anchor, using the KAPA Real-time Library Amplification kit. A first PCR added sample indexes and Illumina adaptors, after which a second PCR increased the library yield. After Ampure bead purification, the roughly 650 bp TCR product was size-selected on a 2% E-gel SizeSelection system. Library quality was checked on a Bioanalyzer, concentration was measured with Qubit, and libraries were quantified with the Kapa Library Quantification kit before pooling. An Illumina HiSeq 2500 was used to sequence the libraries paired-end at 2 x 150 bp. To increase sequence diversity, roughly 24-30% phiX was spiked into each library pool. The source study handled its data this way. The UMI-based MiGEC pipeline processed quality-filtered reads and removed over 80% of raw TCR sequences during error correction. IMGT germline references were used for aligning VDJ genes, and each clonotype was defined as a unique CDR3 amino acid sequence together with its V-J genes. Clonal expansion, Shannon diversity, and CDR3 relatedness (CalcPairwiseDistances, ClusterSamples) were evaluated with VDJtools, and phylogenetic trees were built with CLCbio workbench. Using coefficient-of-variation modelling across technical triplicates, the study counted a clone as expanded if it had at least 8 unique UMIs. TCRdb ran its own pipeline on the public reads, namely fastp trimming at Q25 and MiXCR clone calling, and kept in-frame beta chains. One record per CDR3 amino acid sequence lists the most common genes and DNA. The V and J calls follow TCRdb's processing rather than the paper's. The table for this sample lists approximately 82,000 distinct CDR3 sequences; approximately 2.8% of them were counted only once. The ten most abundant clones make up roughly 1.1% of the sample.

From the germline V gene, CDR1 is SQVTM and CDR2 is ANQGSEA. The CDR3 runs 14 residues from the cysteine to the phenylalanine. Only CDR3 DNA is held: 42 bases, read in frame from base 1. V is reduced by 4 bases and J by 0 bases, leaving a spacing of 12 bases between them. Libraries from unsorted PBMCs were made from 2 million PBMCs kept in RNAlater at -80 degrees C until RNA extraction. The multiple sclerosis patients were enrolled in a US clinical protocol that evaluated disease progression with magnetic resonance imaging. Peripheral blood underwent Ficoll-Hypaque density gradient centrifugation to isolate PBMCs, which were then cryopreserved in liquid nitrogen.

The clonotype was recovered from a woman in her thirties with multiple sclerosis. Sequencing input: PBMCs. The receptor chain draws on TRBV29-1 and TRBJ1-1; too little of a D gene remains to name it. The CDR3 protein: CSVGNGYMNTEAFF. The DNA sequence reads TGCAGCGTTGGTAACGGCTACATGAACACTGAAGCTTTCTTT. Full variable domain (CDR3 extended with the reference TRBV29-1 and TRBJ1-1 proteins): SAVISQKPSRDICQRGTSLTIQCQVDSQVTMMFWYRQQPGQSLTLIATANQGSEATYESGFVIDKFPISRPNLTFSTLTVSNMSPEDSSIYLCSVGNGYMNTEAFFGQGTRLTVV.